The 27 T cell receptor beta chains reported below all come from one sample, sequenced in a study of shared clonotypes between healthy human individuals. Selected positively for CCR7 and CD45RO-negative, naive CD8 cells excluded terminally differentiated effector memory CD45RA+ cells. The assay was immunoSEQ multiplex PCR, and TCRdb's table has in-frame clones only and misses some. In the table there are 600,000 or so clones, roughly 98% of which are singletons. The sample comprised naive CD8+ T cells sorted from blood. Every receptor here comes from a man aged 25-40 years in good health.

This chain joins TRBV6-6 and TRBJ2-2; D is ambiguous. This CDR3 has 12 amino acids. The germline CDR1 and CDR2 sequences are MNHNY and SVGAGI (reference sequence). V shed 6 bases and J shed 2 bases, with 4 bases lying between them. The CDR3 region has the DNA TGTGCCAGCAGCGGAAACACCGGGGAGCTGTTTTTT. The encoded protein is CASSGNTGELFF.

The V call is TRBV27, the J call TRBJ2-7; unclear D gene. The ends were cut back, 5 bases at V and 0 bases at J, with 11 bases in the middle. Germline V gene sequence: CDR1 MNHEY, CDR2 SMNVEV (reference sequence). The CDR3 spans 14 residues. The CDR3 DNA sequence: TGTGCCAGCAGTCCCTCCTCCAGCTCCTACGAGCAGTACTTC. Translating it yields CASSPSSSSYEQYF.

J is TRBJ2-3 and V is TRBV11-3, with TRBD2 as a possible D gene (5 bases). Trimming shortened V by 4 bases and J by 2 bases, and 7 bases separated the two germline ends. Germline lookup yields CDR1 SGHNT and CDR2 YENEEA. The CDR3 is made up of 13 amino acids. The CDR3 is CASSSRDTDTQYF. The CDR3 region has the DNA TGTGCCAGCAGCTCCCGGGACACAGATACGCAGTATTTT.

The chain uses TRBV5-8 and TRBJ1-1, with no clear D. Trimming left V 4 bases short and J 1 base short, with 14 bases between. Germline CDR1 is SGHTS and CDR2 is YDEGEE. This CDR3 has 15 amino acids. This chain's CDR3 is CASSTETWPNTEAFF. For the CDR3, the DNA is TGTGCCAGCAGCACCGAGACATGGCCGAACACTGAAGCTTTCTTT.

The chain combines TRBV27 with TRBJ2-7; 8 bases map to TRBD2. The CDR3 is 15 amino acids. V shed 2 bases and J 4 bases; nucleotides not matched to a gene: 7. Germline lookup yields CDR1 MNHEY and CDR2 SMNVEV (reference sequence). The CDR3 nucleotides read TGTGCCAGCAGTTTACTCGGGACTAGTTGGTACGAGCAGTACTTC. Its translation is CASSLLGTSWYEQYF.

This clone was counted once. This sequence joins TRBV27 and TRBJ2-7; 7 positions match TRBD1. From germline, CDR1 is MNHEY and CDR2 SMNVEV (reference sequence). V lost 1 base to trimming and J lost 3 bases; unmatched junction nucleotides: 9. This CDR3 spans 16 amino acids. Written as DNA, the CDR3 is TGTGCCAGCAGTTTATACCAGGGACAGCCTTTCTACGAGCAGTACTTC. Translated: CASSLYQGQPFYEQYF.

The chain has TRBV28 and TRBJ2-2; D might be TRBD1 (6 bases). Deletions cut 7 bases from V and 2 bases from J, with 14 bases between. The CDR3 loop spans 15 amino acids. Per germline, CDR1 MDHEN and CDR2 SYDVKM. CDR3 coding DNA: TGTGCCAGCAATAGAAGGACAGTTAACACCGGGGAGCTGTTTTTT. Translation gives CASNRRTVNTGELFF.

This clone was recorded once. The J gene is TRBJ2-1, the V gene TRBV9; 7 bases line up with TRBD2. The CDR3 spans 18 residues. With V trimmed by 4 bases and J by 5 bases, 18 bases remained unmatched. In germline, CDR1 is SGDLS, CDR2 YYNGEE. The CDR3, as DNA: TGTGCCAGCAGCTCCCGTGTTTTGTTAGGCGGGAGAGACAATGAGCAGTTCTTC. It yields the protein CASSSRVLLGGRDNEQFF.

This chain's CDR3 is CASSEGPEQFF. The CDR3 DNA follows: TGTGCCAGCAGTGAAGGCCCTGAGCAGTTCTTC. This chain uses TRBV2 with TRBJ2-1; D is uncertain. The CDR3 runs 11 residues. V lost 1 base to trimming and J lost 9 bases, with 4 bases between them. Germline V gives CDR1 SNHLY, CDR2 FYNNEI. The full variable domain, in which reference TRBV2 and TRBJ2-1 provide the parts outside the CDR3, is EPEVTQTPSHQVTQMGQEVILRCVPISNHLYFYWYRQILGQKVEFLVSFYNNEISEKSEIFDDQFSVERPDGSNFTLKIRSTKLEDSAMYFCASSEGPEQFFGPGTRLTVL.

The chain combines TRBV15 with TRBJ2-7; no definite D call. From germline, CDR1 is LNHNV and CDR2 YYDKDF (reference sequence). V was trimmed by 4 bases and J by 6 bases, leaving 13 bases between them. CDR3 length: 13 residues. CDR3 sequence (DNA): TGTGCCACCAGCATCCGGTGGGGTTCCGAGCAGTACTTC. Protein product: CATSIRWGSEQYF.

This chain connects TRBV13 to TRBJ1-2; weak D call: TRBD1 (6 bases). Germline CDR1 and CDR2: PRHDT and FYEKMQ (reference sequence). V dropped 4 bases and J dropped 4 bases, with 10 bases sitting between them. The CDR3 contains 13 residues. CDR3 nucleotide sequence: TGTGCCAGCAGCTCACAGGGTTCCTATGGCTACACCTTC. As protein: CASSSQGSYGYTF.

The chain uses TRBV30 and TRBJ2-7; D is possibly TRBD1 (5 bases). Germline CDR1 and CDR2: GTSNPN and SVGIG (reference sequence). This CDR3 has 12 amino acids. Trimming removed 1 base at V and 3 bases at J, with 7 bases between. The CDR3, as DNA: TGTGCCTGGAGTGACCAGGGCTACGAGCAGTACTTC. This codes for CAWSDQGYEQYF. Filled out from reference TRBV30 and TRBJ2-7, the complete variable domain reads SQTIHQWPATLVQPVGSPLSLECTVEGTSNPNLYWYRQAAGRGLQLLFYSVGIGQISSEVPQNLSASRPQDRQFILSSKKLLLSDSGFYLCAWSDQGYEQYFGPGTRLTVT.

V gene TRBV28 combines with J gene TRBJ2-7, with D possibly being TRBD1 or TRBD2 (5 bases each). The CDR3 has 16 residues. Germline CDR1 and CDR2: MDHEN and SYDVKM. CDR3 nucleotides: TGTGCTGCCTTCCCCTCTGCACTAGGGGAGTTCCACGAGCAGTACTTC. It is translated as CAAFPSALGEFHEQYF.

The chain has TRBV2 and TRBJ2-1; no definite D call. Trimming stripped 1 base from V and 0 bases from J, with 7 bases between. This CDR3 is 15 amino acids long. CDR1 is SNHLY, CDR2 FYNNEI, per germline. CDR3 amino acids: CASSEVSSSYNEQFF. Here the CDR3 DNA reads TGTGCCAGCAGTGAAGTTTCCAGCTCCTACAATGAGCAGTTCTTC.

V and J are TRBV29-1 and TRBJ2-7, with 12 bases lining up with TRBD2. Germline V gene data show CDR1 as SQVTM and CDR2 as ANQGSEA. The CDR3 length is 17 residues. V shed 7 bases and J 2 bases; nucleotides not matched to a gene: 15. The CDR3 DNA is TGCAGCGGGACAGTGGGGGTAGGACTAGCGGGGCCCTACGAGCAGTACTTC. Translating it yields CSGTVGVGLAGPYEQYF.

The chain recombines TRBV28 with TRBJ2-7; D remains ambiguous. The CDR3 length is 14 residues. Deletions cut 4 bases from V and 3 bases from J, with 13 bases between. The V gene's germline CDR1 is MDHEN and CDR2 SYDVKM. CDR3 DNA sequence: TGTGCCAGCAGTTCTGGTGGGGAAGGCTACGAGCAGTACTTC. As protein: CASSSGGEGYEQYF.

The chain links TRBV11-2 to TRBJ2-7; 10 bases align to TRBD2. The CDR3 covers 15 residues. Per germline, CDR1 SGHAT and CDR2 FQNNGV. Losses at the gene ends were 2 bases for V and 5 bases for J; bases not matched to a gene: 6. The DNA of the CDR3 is TGTGCCAGCAGCTTATTTACTAGCGGGATCCACGAGCAGTACTTC. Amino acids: CASSLFTSGIHEQYF. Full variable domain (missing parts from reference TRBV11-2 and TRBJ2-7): EAGVAQSPRYKIIEKRQSVAFWCNPISGHATLYWYQQILGQGPKLLIQFQNNGVVDDSQLPKDRFSAERLKGVDSTLKIQPAKLEDSAVYLCASSLFTSGIHEQYFGPGTRLTVT.

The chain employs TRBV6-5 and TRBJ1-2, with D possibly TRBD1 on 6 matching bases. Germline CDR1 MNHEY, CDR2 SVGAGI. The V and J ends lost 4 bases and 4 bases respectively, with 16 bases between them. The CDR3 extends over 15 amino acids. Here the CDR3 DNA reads TGTGCCAGCAGTTCCGACAGGCACCCTGGCTATGGCTACACCTTC. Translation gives CASSSDRHPGYGYTF.

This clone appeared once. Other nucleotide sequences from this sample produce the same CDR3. Here the CDR3 DNA reads TGCGCCAGCAGCCAAAGAAGCGGAAGTGGCTACACCTTC. Its protein product is CASSQRSGSGYTF. The V call is TRBV4-1, the J call TRBJ1-2; D is uncertain. Per the germline V gene, CDR1 is MGHRA and CDR2 is YSYEKL. Trimming shortened V by 2 bases and J by 7 bases, and 11 bases separated the two germline ends. This CDR3 comprises 13 residues.

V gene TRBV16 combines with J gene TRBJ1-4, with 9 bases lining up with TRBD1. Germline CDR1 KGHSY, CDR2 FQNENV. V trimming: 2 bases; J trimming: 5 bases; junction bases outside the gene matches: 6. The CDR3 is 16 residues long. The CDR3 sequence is CASSQVGDRANEKLFF. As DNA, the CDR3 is TGTGCCAGCAGCCAAGTGGGGGACAGGGCGAATGAAAAACTGTTTTTT.

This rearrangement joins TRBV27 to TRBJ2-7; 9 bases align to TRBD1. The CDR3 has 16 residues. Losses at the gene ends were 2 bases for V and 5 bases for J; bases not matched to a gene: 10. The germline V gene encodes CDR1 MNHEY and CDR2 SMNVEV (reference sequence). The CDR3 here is CASSLVLGDRADEQYF. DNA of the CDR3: TGTGCCAGCAGTTTAGTCCTCGGGGACAGGGCCGACGAGCAGTACTTC.

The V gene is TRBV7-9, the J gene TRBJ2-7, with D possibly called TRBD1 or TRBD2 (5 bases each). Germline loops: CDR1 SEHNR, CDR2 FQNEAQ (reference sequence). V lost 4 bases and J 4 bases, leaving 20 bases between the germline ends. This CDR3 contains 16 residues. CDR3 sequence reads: CASSSTLRGRPYEQYF. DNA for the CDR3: TGTGCCAGCAGCTCCACGCTCCGGGGCCGACCTTACGAGCAGTACTTC.

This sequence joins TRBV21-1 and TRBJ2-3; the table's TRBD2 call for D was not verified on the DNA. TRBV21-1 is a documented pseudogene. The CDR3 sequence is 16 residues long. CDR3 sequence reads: CASSKGRGGPGDTQYF. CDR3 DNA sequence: TGTGCCAGCAGCAAAGGAAGGGGAGGGCCAGGAGATACGCAGTATTTT.

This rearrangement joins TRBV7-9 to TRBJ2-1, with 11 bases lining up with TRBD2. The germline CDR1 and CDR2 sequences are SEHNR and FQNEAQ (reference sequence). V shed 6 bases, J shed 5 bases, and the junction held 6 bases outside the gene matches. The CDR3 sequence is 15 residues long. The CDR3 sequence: CASSKLAGVDNEQFF. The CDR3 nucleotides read TGTGCCAGCAGTAAACTAGCGGGAGTCGACAATGAGCAGTTCTTC.

Here the CDR3 DNA reads TGTGCCAGCAGTCGCCGGGACCCCTTGGGGGAGACCCAGTACTTC. Protein sequence: CASSRRDPLGETQYF. The chain employs TRBV27 and TRBJ2-5; the D gene could be TRBD1 or TRBD2 (5 bases each). The V end was cut by 5 bases, the J end by 5 bases, with 18 bases between. The V gene's germline CDR1 is MNHEY and CDR2 SMNVEV (reference sequence). The CDR3 has 15 amino acids.

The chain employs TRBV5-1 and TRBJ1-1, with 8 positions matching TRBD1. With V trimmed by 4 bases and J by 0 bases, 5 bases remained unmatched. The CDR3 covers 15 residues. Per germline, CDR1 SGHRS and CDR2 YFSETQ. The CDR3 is CASSAGTGLNTEAFF. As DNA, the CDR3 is TGCGCCAGCAGCGCCGGGACAGGTTTGAACACTGAAGCTTTCTTT.

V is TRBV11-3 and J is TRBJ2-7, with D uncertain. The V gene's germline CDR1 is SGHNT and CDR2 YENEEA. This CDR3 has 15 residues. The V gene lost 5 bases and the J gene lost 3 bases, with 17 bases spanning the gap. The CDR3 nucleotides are TGTGCCAGCAGCGCCGGGTTCGGAATAGACTACGAGCAGTACTTC. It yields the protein CASSAGFGIDYEQYF.